Below, 10 T cell receptor beta chains from the same sample are listed, as sequenced in a study of blood T cell repertoires in COVID-19. The data were produced by immunoSEQ multiplex PCR, yet TCRdb's version contains in-frame clones alone and is incomplete. In the table there are under 350,000 clones, around 86% of which are singletons. The specimen was peripheral blood. The receptor set was obtained from a young man with active or convalescent COVID-19.

This chain connects TRBV19 to TRBJ1-3; no reliable D call. The CDR3 extends over 14 amino acids. CDR1 and CDR2 (germline): LNHDA, SQIVND (reference sequence). Trimming cost V 5 bases and J 0 bases, with 8 bases left between them. The CDR3 sequence: CASSEHLSGNTIYF. CDR3 in DNA: TGTGCCAGTAGTGAACACCTCTCTGGAAACACCATATATTTT.

Details on this clone: Other DNA sequences in the sample encode the same CDR3. The chain recombines TRBV6-5 with TRBJ1-6, with TRBD1 matching over 7 bases. The CDR3 has 14 amino acids. Germline loops: CDR1 MNHEY, CDR2 SVGAGI. The V segment lost 6 bases and the J segment 5 bases; nucleotides outside the gene matches: 4. CDR3 region: CASSRQGNNSPLHF. In DNA form, the CDR3 reads TGTGCCAGCAGCCGACAGGGCAATAATTCACCCCTCCACTTT.

The chain joins TRBV30 to TRBJ2-3; 10 bases align to TRBD1. CDR3 length equals 15 residues. Trimming took 4 bases from V and 3 from J; bases not matched to a gene: 7. The germline CDR1 and CDR2 sequences are GTSNPN and SVGIG (reference sequence). DNA of the CDR3: TGTGCCTGGAAGAGGGGACAGGGGATAACAGATACGCAGTATTTT. Its protein is CAWKRGQGITDTQYF.

Only one count was recorded for this clone. The rearrangement joins TRBV25-1 to TRBJ1-1, with TRBD1 identical over 10 bases. CDR1 and CDR2 from the germline V gene are MGHDK and SYGVNS. Trimming at V came to 3 bases and at J to 0 bases, leaving 10 bases not matched to a gene. This CDR3 has 18 amino acids. The CDR3 spells CASSEQDRGRILNTEAFF. The CDR3 region has the DNA TGTGCCAGCAGTGAGCAAGACAGGGGGCGAATTCTGAACACTGAAGCTTTCTTT.

This clone was detected once. This sequence joins TRBV6-5 and TRBJ2-3; D perhaps matches TRBD1 (6 bases). The germline V and J ends were trimmed by 0 bases and 12 bases, with 13 bases remaining between them. Germline V gene sequence: CDR1 MNHEY, CDR2 SVGAGI. This CDR3 contains 13 residues. The CDR3 protein is CASSYSTGDSQYF. CDR3 nucleotide sequence: TGTGCCAGCAGTTACTCGACAGGCGATTCACAGTATTTT.

The rearrangement uses TRBV10-3 and TRBJ2-1; D might be TRBD2 (6 bases). Germline assignment: CDR1 ENHRY and CDR2 SYGVKD. The germline V and J ends were trimmed by 0 bases and 8 bases, with 8 bases remaining between them. There are 13 residues in the CDR3. CDR3 amino acids: CAISESRRDEQFF. In DNA, the CDR3 is TGTGCCATCAGTGAGTCGCGGAGGGATGAGCAGTTCTTC.

The V call is TRBV9, the J call TRBJ2-1; TRBD2 agrees at 9 bases. The CDR3 is made up of 15 amino acids. Germline CDR1 is SGDLS and CDR2 is YYNGEE. Germline trimming cut 0 bases from V and 9 bases from J; bases unmatched to any gene: 7. The CDR3: CASSVGAGGGGEQFF. The CDR3 bases are TGTGCCAGCAGCGTAGGAGCGGGAGGAGGGGGTGAGCAGTTCTTC. The full variable domain, with the rest looked up from reference TRBV9 and TRBJ2-1, is DSGVTQTPKHLITATGQRVTLRCSPRSGDLSVYWYQQSLDQGLQFLIQYYNGEERAKGNILERFSAQQFPDLHSELNLSSLELGDSALYFCASSVGAGGGGEQFFGPGTRLTVL.

The table lists this clone with a count of one. The CDR3 loop reads CASSSGTGAYEQYF. Here the CDR3 DNA reads TGCGCCAGCAGTTCCGGGACAGGGGCCTACGAGCAGTACTTC. This chain links TRBV4-1 with TRBJ2-7, with 10 bases matching TRBD1. CDR3 size: 14 residues. V was clipped by 6 bases and J by 2 bases; unmatched bases: 4. The germline CDR1 and CDR2 sequences are MGHRA and YSYEKL.

The chain joins TRBV7-3 to TRBJ2-5; 8 bases fit TRBD2. The CDR3 has 14 amino acids. CDR1 SGHTA and CDR2 FQGTGA come from the germline V gene. Trimming cost V 5 bases and J 2 bases; bases outside gene matches: 4. The CDR3 DNA reads as TGTGCCAGCAGCCTGGGACTAGGACAAGAGACCCAGTACTTC. Translating it yields CASSLGLGQETQYF.

This clone was detected once. The chain links TRBV3-1 (or the pseudogene TRBV3-2) to TRBJ2-2; D may be TRBD2 (5 bases). V was pared by 1 base and J by 4 bases, with 10 bases between. Germline CDR1 and CDR2: LGHDT and YNNKEL (reference sequence). The CDR3 runs to 15 residues. The CDR3 loop is CASSQVPGSTGELFF. The CDR3 DNA is TGTGCCAGCAGCCAAGTCCCGGGAAGCACCGGGGAGCTGTTTTTT.